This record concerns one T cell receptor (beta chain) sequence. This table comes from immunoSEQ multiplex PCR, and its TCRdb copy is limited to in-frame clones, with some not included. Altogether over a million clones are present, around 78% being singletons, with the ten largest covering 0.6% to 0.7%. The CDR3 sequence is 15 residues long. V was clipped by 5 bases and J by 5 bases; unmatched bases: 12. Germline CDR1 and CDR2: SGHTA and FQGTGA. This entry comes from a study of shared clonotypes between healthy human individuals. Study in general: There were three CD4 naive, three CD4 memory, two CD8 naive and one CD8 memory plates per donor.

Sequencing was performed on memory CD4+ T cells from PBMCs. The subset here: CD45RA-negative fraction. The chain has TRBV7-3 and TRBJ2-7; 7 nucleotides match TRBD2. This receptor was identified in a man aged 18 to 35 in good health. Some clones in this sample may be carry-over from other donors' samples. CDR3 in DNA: TGTGCCAGCAGCCCCCAGGGCGGGGGATGGGACGAGCAGTACTTC. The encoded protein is CASSPQGGGWDEQYF.